The 24 T cell receptor beta chains presented below share a single source sample, sequenced in a study of blood T cell repertoires in COVID-19. Sequencing was performed with immunoSEQ multiplex PCR; in TCRdb, only in-frame clones are kept and a portion is missing. The data contain 69,000 or so clones, approximately 80% of them singletons. Sequenced sample: peripheral blood. Receptors originate from a woman aged 80 or older with acute or convalescent COVID-19.

The gene calls are TRBV6-5 and TRBJ1-1; 8 bases agree with TRBD1. This CDR3 spans 14 amino acids. CDR1 and CDR2 (germline): MNHEY, SVGAGI. The ends lost 5 bases at V and 5 bases at J; junction bases unmatched: 7. CDR3 DNA: TGTGCCAGCAGTCCTACAGGGGGTTTAACTGAAGCTTTCTTT. It translates to CASSPTGGLTEAFF.

The rearrangement uses TRBV5-1 and TRBJ1-5; possibly TRBD1 for D (5 bases). V was shortened by 0 bases and J by 2 bases, with 9 bases between the two germline ends. Germline loops: CDR1 SGHRS, CDR2 YFSETQ. The CDR3 length is 15 residues. DNA for the CDR3: TGCGCCAGCAGCTTGGGGGGCCTCGGCAATCAGCCCCAGCATTTT. Its translation is CASSLGGLGNQPQHF. The full variable domain, its missing parts supplied by reference TRBV5-1 and TRBJ1-5, is KAGVTQTPRYLIKTRGQQVTLSCSPISGHRSVSWYQQTPGQGLQFLFEYFSETQRNKGNFPGRFSGRQFSNSRSEMNVSTLELGDSALYLCASSLGGLGNQPQHFGDGTRLSIL.

The V call is TRBV7-9, the J call TRBJ1-1; 10 positions agree with TRBD1. The CDR3 runs to 13 residues. The ends lost 10 bases at V and 6 bases at J; junction bases unmatched: 8. The germline V gene encodes CDR1 SEHNR and CDR2 FQNEAQ (reference sequence). The CDR3 spells CATTWDRGAEAFF. Here the CDR3 DNA reads TGTGCCACCACGTGGGACAGGGGAGCTGAAGCTTTCTTT.

The rearrangement joins TRBV7-6 to TRBJ1-1, with 7 bases lining up with TRBD1. The CDR3 consists of 15 residues. The junction had 6 bases not matched to a gene; V was cut back by 5 bases and J by 0 bases. Germline CDR1 reads SGHVS; CDR2 reads FNYEAQ. For the CDR3, the DNA is TGTGCCAGCAGCGCGCTGGGACAGCTGAACACTGAAGCTTTCTTT. It translates to CASSALGQLNTEAFF.

The J gene is TRBJ2-6, the V gene TRBV25-1; 8 bases are shared with TRBD1. The CDR3 sequence is 17 residues long. The junction had 7 bases not matched to a gene; V was cut back by 6 bases and J by 0 bases. From germline, CDR1 is MGHDK and CDR2 SYGVNS. The CDR3 loop is CASRPSGGRSGANVLTF. The CDR3 region has the DNA TGTGCCAGCAGACCATCAGGGGGCCGCTCTGGGGCCAACGTCCTGACTTTC.

The CDR3 nucleotides are TGCGCCAGCAGCTCAAGACAGGGTTTGAACACTGAAGCTTTCTTT. Translation: CASSSRQGLNTEAFF. This chain uses TRBV5-1 with TRBJ1-1; 7 nucleotides match TRBD1. CDR3 size: 15 residues. V dropped 3 bases and J dropped 0; count of bases not matched to a gene: 5. The germline V gene encodes CDR1 SGHRS and CDR2 YFSETQ.

The V gene is TRBV3-1 (or the pseudogene TRBV3-2), the J gene TRBJ2-5, with 9 bases matching TRBD2. Germline CDR1 and CDR2: LGHDT and YNNKEL (reference sequence). V lost 6 bases to trimming and J lost 0 bases; unmatched junction nucleotides: 5. The length of the CDR3 is 15 residues. CDR3 sequence (DNA): TGTGCCAGCAGATGGCGGGGGGGTTACCAAGAGACCCAGTACTTC. Protein product: CASRWRGGYQETQYF.

The chain uses TRBV11-2 and TRBJ1-1; D uncertain. The CDR3 is 13 amino acids. The germline gives CDR1 SGHAT, CDR2 FQNNGV. V was trimmed by 5 bases and J by 1 base, leaving 8 bases between them. In nucleotides, the CDR3 is TGTGCCAGCAGCCCGAACACGAACACTGAAGCTTTCTTT. Translating gives CASSPNTNTEAFF.

The V and J genes are TRBV28 and TRBJ2-7; D is unresolved. The CDR3 runs to 13 residues. Trimming shortened V by 1 base and J by 2 bases, and 6 bases separated the two germline ends. The V gene's germline CDR1 is MDHEN and CDR2 SYDVKM. The CDR3 here is CASSLFPTYEQYF. CDR3 nucleotides: TGTGCCAGCAGTTTATTTCCCACCTACGAGCAGTACTTC.

The gene calls are TRBV28 and TRBJ2-1, with D maybe TRBD2 (6 bases). Germline loops: CDR1 MDHEN, CDR2 SYDVKM. Trimming shortened V by 2 bases and J by 4 bases, and 12 bases separated the two germline ends. The CDR3 runs to 15 residues. CDR3 coding DNA: TGTGCCAGCAGTTTAGGAGGGATGATATACAATGAGCAGTTCTTC. Translation gives CASSLGGMIYNEQFF.

J is TRBJ1-1 and V is TRBV4-1; 8 bases agree with TRBD1. Germline V gene sequence: CDR1 MGHRA, CDR2 YSYEKL. J lost 1 base, V lost 2 bases, and 9 bases had no gene match. The CDR3 runs to 17 residues. The CDR3 DNA reads as TGCGCCAGCAGCCAATGGCGTACTGACAGGGGGAACACTGAAGCTTTCTTT. Its translation is CASSQWRTDRGNTEAFF.

This rearrangement joins TRBV7-8 to TRBJ1-5; D call uncertain. From germline, CDR1 is SGHVS and CDR2 FQNEAQ. Trimming stripped 0 bases from V and 0 bases from J, with 12 bases between. The CDR3 totals 17 residues. The CDR3 DNA reads TGTGCCAGCAGCTTAGCAGGAGGGATTTTTAGCAATCAGCCCCAGCATTTT. Its protein is CASSLAGGIFSNQPQHF.

This chain connects TRBV19 to TRBJ2-3; the D gene is possibly TRBD1 (6 bases). This CDR3 is 15 amino acids long. The V gene lost 6 bases and the J gene lost 1 base, with 14 bases spanning the gap. CDR1 is LNHDA and CDR2 is SQIVND in the germline V gene (reference sequence). CDR3 DNA: TGTGCCAGTAGACCACCGGGACATCGCACAGATACGCAGTATTTT. It is translated as CASRPPGHRTDTQYF.

The chain links TRBV30 to TRBJ2-5, with D possibly matching TRBD1 (6 bases). This CDR3 is built from 14 residues. Trimming took 6 bases from V and 3 from J, leaving 17 bases between them. The germline V gene has CDR1 GTSNPN and CDR2 SVGIG (reference sequence). CDR3 DNA: TGTGCCTGTCAGATGGGGGCGAGAGAAGAGACCCAGTACTTC. Its translation: CACQMGAREETQYF.

The chain employs TRBV30 and TRBJ2-6; no reliable D call. V gave up 0 bases and J gave up 0 bases, with 15 bases separating them. The germline gives CDR1 GTSNPN, CDR2 SVGIG (reference sequence). The CDR3 spans 18 residues. Here the CDR3 DNA reads TGTGCCTGGAGTGTACCCCGATTTGGAGACTCTGGGGCCAACGTCCTGACTTTC. Encoded protein: CAWSVPRFGDSGANVLTF.

The rearrangement uses TRBV5-6 and TRBJ1-5; the match to TRBD1 covers 7 bases. Per the germline V gene, CDR1 is SGHDT and CDR2 is YYEEEE. This CDR3 comprises 13 residues. J gave up 4 bases and V 4 bases, and 2 bases lay outside the gene matches. CDR3 residues: CASSPGGNQPQHF. The CDR3 DNA is TGTGCCAGCAGCCCAGGGGGGAATCAGCCCCAGCATTTT. The full variable domain, in which reference TRBV5-6 and TRBJ1-5 provide the parts outside the CDR3, is DAGVTQSPTHLIKTRGQQVTLRCSPKSGHDTVSWYQQALGQGPQFIFQYYEEEERQRGNFPDRFSGHQFPNYSSELNVNALLLGDSALYLCASSPGGNQPQHFGDGTRLSIL.

This clone was observed a single time. This chain connects TRBV19 to TRBJ1-2; no firm D call. Germline V gene sequence: CDR1 LNHDA, CDR2 SQIVND (reference sequence). Trimming left V 3 bases short and J 4 bases short, with 9 bases between. The CDR3 is 13 residues long. CDR3 sequence reads: CASSISDPYGYTF. The CDR3 coding sequence is TGTGCCAGTAGTATCTCAGATCCCTATGGCTACACCTTC.

CDR3 DNA: TGTGCCAGCAGCCCCACAGCAGGGGGGAACACTGAAGCTTTCTTT. It specifies CASSPTAGGNTEAFF. The rearrangement joins TRBV2 to TRBJ1-1; TRBD1 agrees at 7 bases. CDR1 is SNHLY and CDR2 is FYNNEI in the germline V gene. V shed 6 bases and J 1 base; nucleotides not matched to a gene: 8. The CDR3 is made up of 15 amino acids. Supplemented by reference TRBV2 and TRBJ1-1, the full variable domain reads EPEVTQTPSHQVTQMGQEVILRCVPISNHLYFYWYRQILGQKVEFLVSFYNNEISEKSEIFDDQFSVERPDGSNFTLKIRSTKLEDSAMYFCASSPTAGGNTEAFFGQGTRLTVV.

The V gene is TRBV3-1 (or the pseudogene TRBV3-2), the J gene TRBJ2-5; weak D call: TRBD2 (5 bases). This CDR3 has 15 amino acids. Germline lookup yields CDR1 LGHDT and CDR2 YNNKEL (reference sequence). The V end lost 4 bases, the J end lost 3 bases, and 15 bases lay between the germline ends. The CDR3 spells CASSRSALAEETQYF. The DNA of the CDR3 is TGTGCCAGCAGCCGAAGCGCGCTAGCCGAAGAGACCCAGTACTTC.

The rearrangement links TRBV7-2 to TRBJ2-7; D is possibly TRBD1 (6 bases). The CDR3 is 12 amino acids. In germline, CDR1 is SGHTA, CDR2 FQGNSA. V lost 5 bases and J lost 6, with 11 bases in between. CDR3 nucleotide sequence: TGTGCCAGCAGCCTTACAGGGTTCGAGCAGTACTTC. It specifies CASSLTGFEQYF.

The V call is TRBV5-1, the J call TRBJ1-1; unclear D gene. In germline, CDR1 is SGHRS, CDR2 YFSETQ. The CDR3 totals 14 residues. V was cut by 1 base and J by 5 bases, with 12 bases left in between. The DNA for the CDR3 is TGCGCCAGCAGCTTGACCGGTCAAGCTACTGAAGCTTTCTTT. It yields the protein CASSLTGQATEAFF.

The rearrangement uses TRBV3-1 (or the pseudogene TRBV3-2) and TRBJ2-5; weak D call: TRBD2 (7 bases). There are 18 residues in the CDR3. V was shortened by 0 bases and J by 7 bases, with 24 bases between the two germline ends. Germline V gene data show CDR1 as LGHDT and CDR2 as YNNKEL (reference sequence). Here the CDR3 DNA reads TGTGCCAGCAGCCAAGATCTGGCCCCTCCAAGGGGGGGAGGGACCCAGTACTTC. Its protein is CASSQDLAPPRGGGTQYF.

The genes are TRBV7-6 and TRBJ2-3; D is undetermined. The germline V and J ends were trimmed by 0 bases and 2 bases, with 12 bases remaining between them. CDR3 size: 16 residues. The V gene's germline CDR1 is SGHVS and CDR2 FNYEAQ. The CDR3 loop reads CASSLAPGLNTDTQYF. The CDR3 DNA sequence: TGTGCCAGCAGCTTAGCTCCGGGTCTAAACACAGATACGCAGTATTTT.

In its sample, this clone was seen once. The chain uses TRBV18 and TRBJ1-4, with 7 bases fitting TRBD1. After removal of 6 bases from V and 2 bases from J, the junction contained 3 bases not matched to a gene. Germline assignment: CDR1 KGHSH and CDR2 LQKENI. The CDR3 is 14 residues long. CDR3 in DNA: TGTGCCAGCTCGCTACAGGGGACTAATGAAAAACTGTTTTTT. Its protein product is CASSLQGTNEKLFF. Supplemented by reference TRBV18 and TRBJ1-4, the full variable domain reads NAGVMQNPRHLVRRRGQEARLRCSPMKGHSHVYWYRQLPEEGLKFMVYLQKENIIDESGMPKERFSAEFPKEGPSILRIQQVVRGDSAAYFCASSLQGTNEKLFFGSGTQLSVL.